This T cell receptor (beta chain) emerged from a study of T cells in Graves' hyperthyroidism and ophthalmopathy (dated 2019 in TCRdb). The study in broad terms: Peripheral blood was sampled at the time of initial diagnosis, prior to any treatment. A discovery cohort of roughly 100 patients, 43 with Graves' ophthalmopathy and 55 to 65 with stable Graves' hyperthyroidism, was used to find distinguishing TCR V-J signatures. An independent validation cohort of fewer than 20 hyperthyroidism patients and 15 or so patients who later progressed to ophthalmopathy tested prospective prediction of ophthalmopathy. The 95 to 100 discovery patients were divided at random into training and test sets in a 7:3 ratio. Thyroid tissue and blood T-cell repertoires from about 6 Graves' hyperthyroidism patients were also compared in the study. Following sampling, methimazole starting at 30 mg daily was given to hyperthyroidism patients, and high-dose intravenous methylprednisolone was given to ophthalmopathy patients. According to the paper, TCR Vbeta CDR3 sequencing was carried out on around 140 peripheral blood samples, which came from 40 to 45 ophthalmopathy, roughly 75 hyperthyroidism and approximately 17 progressor patients. General findings and caveats noted by the study authors: In cross-validation, a model built on a 13 V-J signature told ophthalmopathy apart from stable hyperthyroidism with approximately 90% sensitivity and approximately 81% specificity, and in testing the same model reached 80%/75%. In validation, the model predicted progression to ophthalmopathy with 55% to 71% sensitivity and less than 80% specificity, a median of about 6.7 months before onset. Blood samples also contained most of the expanded thyroid clonotypes (frequency above 0.001), which suggests that blood repertoires may reflect thyroid immune responses. Sample size was not statistically predetermined, and blinding of investigators to group allocation was not performed.

Worth noting for this clonotype: The clone's antigen remains unknown. Base qualities are not at hand, and no much larger clone is one base apart.

The hyperthyroidism patients were between 18 and 65 years old and newly diagnosed, with a disease duration of less than 2 months. Patients with uncontrolled infections, other autoimmune diseases, pregnancy or lactation were excluded. Clinical symptoms, serum thyroxine and TRAb, thyroid ultrasound, and orbital computed tomography formed the basis for the diagnoses. Blood from progressor patients was drawn when they were first diagnosed with hyperthyroidism, before any ophthalmopathy symptoms appeared. PBMCs were isolated from 7.5 to 10 ml of fresh peripheral blood by Ficoll-Paque density gradient centrifugation. Progressor patients were first diagnosed with Graves' hyperthyroidism and then developed ophthalmopathy during follow-up. Total RNA was extracted using Trizol reagent, and RNA quality was assessed on an Agilent 2100 Bioanalyzer. Amplification of TCR beta CDR3 regions was carried out from RNA transcripts. The first round of RT-PCR for the TCR CDR3 was performed with the HTBI primer set and the Qiagen OneStep RT-PCR kit. Libraries were constructed in a second round of multiplex PCR, after which size selection and purification were performed. Libraries were sequenced paired-end with 100 bp reads on an Illumina HiSeq2000. The authors processed their data as follows. SOAPnuke was used to process the raw data, removing reads that contained adapters or uncalled bases, had a mean Phred below 15, or lacked an exact match to the constant primer or identifier. COPE v1.2.5 was used to merge high-quality paired reads, and clonotypes were defined as unique nucleotide sequences. MiTCR v1.1 was used to align clonotypes to the IMGT TRBV, TRBD and TRBJ reference segments. The analysis included only V-J combinations with a frequency above 0.0001, which together covered roughly 99% of the repertoires. The TCS score was defined as the ratio of F50 (clonal expansion) to E x V (chaos), calculated using BLOSUM62-based TCRdist between CDR3 peptides within each V-J. Welch's t-statistics and random forest reduced 450 to 600 V-J features to 13, which were used in a naive Bayes classifier (R e1071). TCRdb ran its own pipeline on the public reads, namely fastp trimming at Q25 and MiXCR clone calling, and kept in-frame beta chains. Each CDR3 protein gets just one entry, which takes the most common genes and DNA from the rows behind it. TCRdb's processing, not the authors' own work, is the source of the V and J calls. Across this sample there are 40,000 or so distinct CDR3 sequences, with roughly 52% seen only once. The ten largest account for approximately 6.2% of the sample.

For this chain, trimming is 3 bases at the V end and 6 bases at the J end, and the number of junction bases without a gene match is 7. For CDR1 and CDR2, the germline V gene lists SGDLS and YYNGEE. The CDR3 starts with the cysteine, ends with the phenylalanine, and has 14 residues. Only the CDR3 part of the read is kept: 42 bases, read in frame from the first base. The chain is encoded by TRBV9 joined to TRBJ1-2, with 8 central nucleotides matching TRBD1. The TCR originated in a woman between 45 and 60 years old with Graves' hyperthyroidism that later progressed to Graves' ophthalmopathy. The source material was blood. The CDR3: CASSAQGAGDGYTF. The DNA is TGTGCCAGCAGCGCGCAGGGGGCGGGTGATGGCTACACCTTC.